Below, 16 T cell receptor beta chains from the same sample are listed, as sequenced in a study of a mutant IDH1 vaccine in newly diagnosed glioma. Antigen specificity for these receptors is unknown. Assay used: immunoSEQ multiplex PCR; TCRdb lists only in-frame clones, some missing. The table has about 36,000 clones, over 70% seen once. Indicated time point: week 11, during vaccination. With topical imiquimod, each dose of the vaccine consisted of 300 ug of mutant IDH1 20-mer peptide. The source was peripheral blood mononuclear cells (PBMCs), collected from a glioma patient whose treatment included an IDH1 peptide vaccine. The receptor set was obtained from a woman aged 25 to 39 with glioma. Some clones in this sample may be carry-over from other donors' samples.

This chain joins TRBV21-1 and TRBJ2-5; the D segment call TRBD1 is taken from the table without a DNA check. TRBV21-1 represents a pseudogene. This CDR3 is built from 16 residues. For the CDR3, the DNA is TGTGCCAGCAGCACCGGGACAGGGCTCCGGGTGGGGACCCAGTACTTC. Translating it yields CASSTGTGLRVGTQYF.

This chain joins TRBV6-1 and TRBJ2-7, with a weak D call TRBD1 (6 bases). The germline V and J ends were trimmed by 8 bases and 1 base, with 9 bases remaining between them. The CDR3 runs to 12 residues. Germline CDR1 MNHNS, CDR2 SASEGT. This CDR3 is CASQGPSYEQYF. CDR3 sequence (DNA): TGTGCCAGCCAGGGGCCATCCTACGAGCAGTACTTC.

This sequence joins TRBV25-1 and TRBJ2-7; D gene uncertain. CDR3 size: 17 residues. Germline values: CDR1 MGHDK, CDR2 SYGVNS. Trimming took off 4 bases at V and 2 bases at J, with 21 bases between the two ends. CDR3 sequence: CASSGRYGSQNTYEQYF. The CDR3 DNA is TGTGCCAGCAGTGGCCGCTATGGCAGCCAAAATACCTACGAGCAGTACTTC.

The chain uses TRBV15 and TRBJ2-1; possibly TRBD1 for D (5 bases). V lost 3 bases to trimming and J lost 7 bases, with 7 bases between them. CDR1 LNHNV and CDR2 YYDKDF come from the germline V gene (reference sequence). The CDR3 spans 12 residues. The CDR3 here is CATSSPGNEQFF. CDR3 DNA sequence: TGTGCCACCAGCAGCCCAGGGAATGAGCAGTTCTTC.

This chain joins TRBV9 and TRBJ2-7, with 11 bases matching TRBD2. This CDR3 is built from 17 residues. Germline CDR1 reads SGDLS; CDR2 reads YYNGEE. With 4 bases clipped from V and 6 bases from J, the junction kept 15 bases outside the gene matches. CDR3 bases: TGTGCCAGCAGCTCTCCCGTAGCGGGAGGGTCCCTTGGCGAGCAGTACTTC. This encodes CASSSPVAGGSLGEQYF.

J is TRBJ1-4 and V is TRBV7-9, with D hard to call. With 5 bases removed from V and 5 bases from J, the gap between germline ends came to 15 bases. Germline CDR1 is SEHNR and CDR2 is FQNEAQ (reference sequence). The CDR3 consists of 15 residues. CDR3 loop: CASSPGGSSNEKLFF. Here the CDR3 DNA reads TGTGCCAGCAGCCCAGGCGGCAGTTCAAATGAAAAACTGTTTTTT.

CDR3 nucleotide sequence: TGCGCCAGCAGCCAAGGGAGGGGGAGGAGGTTCGACGAGCAGTACTTC. Protein product: CASSQGRGRRFDEQYF. The genes are TRBV4-1 and TRBJ2-7; D may correspond to TRBD1 or TRBD2 (6 bases each). This CDR3 spans 16 amino acids. Germline V gene data show CDR1 as MGHRA and CDR2 as YSYEKL. Trimming removed 1 base at V and 5 bases at J, with 18 bases between.

This clone was picked up one time. V and J are TRBV6-6 and TRBJ2-5, with TRBD1 matching over 9 bases. The germline gives CDR1 MNHNY, CDR2 SVGAGI (reference sequence). Trimming at V came to 6 bases and at J to 5 bases, leaving 7 bases not matched to a gene. The CDR3 spans 14 residues. CDR3 residues: CASSLRTGDETQYF. In DNA form, the CDR3 reads TGTGCCAGCAGCCTAAGGACAGGGGATGAGACCCAGTACTTC.

In its sample, this clone was seen a few times. This chain joins TRBV5-1 and TRBJ2-1, with D possibly being TRBD2 (5 bases). V was clipped by 2 bases and J by 3 bases, with 9 bases between them. This CDR3 contains 14 residues. The germline V gene has CDR1 SGHRS and CDR2 YFSETQ. This chain's CDR3 is CASSFSSVYNEQFF. Here the CDR3 DNA reads TGCGCCAGCAGCTTCAGTAGCGTCTACAATGAGCAGTTCTTC. Full variable domain (outside the CDR3, taken from reference TRBV5-1 and TRBJ2-1): KAGVTQTPRYLIKTRGQQVTLSCSPISGHRSVSWYQQTPGQGLQFLFEYFSETQRNKGNFPGRFSGRQFSNSRSEMNVSTLELGDSALYLCASSFSSVYNEQFFGPGTRLTVL.

The chain joins TRBV4-1 to TRBJ1-2; D possibly corresponds to TRBD1 (5 bases). Trimming removed 4 bases from V and 3 bases from J, with 12 bases in between. Germline V gene lookup returns CDR1 MGHRA and CDR2 YSYEKL. The CDR3 contains 14 residues. The CDR3 region has the DNA TGCGCCAGCAGCCCTAGAGGGGAAGACTATGGCTACACCTTC. This translates into CASSPRGEDYGYTF.

This chain links TRBV5-6 with TRBJ1-2, with D perhaps matching TRBD1 (6 bases). V dropped 2 bases and J dropped 5 bases, with 13 bases sitting between them. The CDR3 is 14 amino acids. Germline V lookup: CDR1 SGHDT, CDR2 YYEEEE. The chain's CDR3 is CASSFGGSFYGYTF. The CDR3 nucleotides are TGTGCCAGCAGCTTTGGGGGCTCTTTTTATGGCTACACCTTC. The whole variable domain, remainder taken from reference TRBV5-6 and TRBJ1-2, is DAGVTQSPTHLIKTRGQQVTLRCSPKSGHDTVSWYQQALGQGPQFIFQYYEEEERQRGNFPDRFSGHQFPNYSSELNVNALLLGDSALYLCASSFGGSFYGYTFGSGTRLTVV.

This chain joins TRBV5-1 and TRBJ2-7; weak D call: TRBD2 (5 bases). The CDR3 totals 13 residues. The germline CDR1 and CDR2 sequences are SGHRS and YFSETQ. V lost 2 bases and J lost 5, with 11 bases in between. CDR3 protein: CASSLRTLHEQYF. In nucleotides, the CDR3 is TGCGCCAGCAGCTTAAGGACTCTCCACGAGCAGTACTTC. Full variable domain (missing parts from reference TRBV5-1 and TRBJ2-7): KAGVTQTPRYLIKTRGQQVTLSCSPISGHRSVSWYQQTPGQGLQFLFEYFSETQRNKGNFPGRFSGRQFSNSRSEMNVSTLELGDSALYLCASSLRTLHEQYFGPGTRLTVT.

V gene TRBV13 combines with J gene TRBJ2-5; D unresolved. The V and J ends lost 5 bases and 1 base respectively, with 14 bases between them. CDR3 size: 15 residues. Per germline, CDR1 PRHDT and CDR2 FYEKMQ (reference sequence). The CDR3: CASSPPGRLQETQYF. CDR3 nucleotide sequence: TGTGCCAGCAGCCCCCCCGGCAGGCTCCAAGAGACCCAGTACTTC.

In its sample, this clone was seen once. CDR3 sequence: CASSPPFSGSYEQYF. The CDR3 DNA reads TGTGCCAGCAGTCCCCCTTTTAGCGGCTCCTACGAGCAGTACTTC. This rearrangement joins TRBV11-2 to TRBJ2-7; TRBD2 might be the D (6 bases). Germline V lookup: CDR1 SGHAT, CDR2 FQNNGV. The CDR3 sequence is 15 residues long. The V gene lost 6 bases and the J gene lost 0 bases, with 15 bases spanning the gap.

CDR3 coding DNA: TGCAGCGTCCAGGGGGCGCGGGGCCAGCCCCAGCATTTT. Protein sequence: CSVQGARGQPQHF. The chain joins TRBV29-1 to TRBJ1-5; the match to TRBD1 covers 8 bases. CDR3 size: 13 residues. Germline CDR1 reads SQVTM; CDR2 reads ANQGSEA. The J segment lost 7 bases and the V segment lost 6 bases, leaving 8 bases of the junction unmatched.

J is TRBJ2-1 and V is TRBV10-1; TRBD1 is a possible D gene (5 bases). Trimming pared 6 bases from V and 0 bases from J, leaving 6 bases between. Germline V CDR1 and CDR2: WNHNN, SYGVQD (reference sequence). The CDR3 has 13 residues. The CDR3 protein is CASRTVSYNEQFF. CDR3 sequence (DNA): TGCGCCAGCAGGACAGTCTCCTACAATGAGCAGTTCTTC.